This T cell receptor beta chain was found in a study of T cell responses to AZD1222 COVID-19 vaccine. In this sample, this clone turned up once. Its antigen is still unknown. Data came from immunoSEQ multiplex PCR; TCRdb stores just in-frame clones and leaves some out. The sample consists of 100,000 or so clones, 89% of them appearing once. Study-wide points: Spike-specific TCR breadth and depth both grew after two AZD1222 doses. Unmutated variant regions are reportedly targeted by nearly half of spike-specific TCRs. There were mostly white British donors and more females than males, and clonal diversity was possibly underestimated.

The CDR3 is 18 residues long. The rearrangement uses TRBV21-1 and TRBJ2-4; TRBD1 is taken as the D call from the table, unchecked against the DNA. TRBV21-1 is tagged as a pseudogene. The specimen was peripheral blood, collected 28 days after the second AZD1222 dose. The receptor comes from an adult who received the AZD1222 COVID-19 vaccine. The CDR3 nucleotides are TGTGCCAGCAGCGCGAGACAGGGGTACGTTATAGCCAAAAACATTCAGTACTTC. Protein: CASSARQGYVIAKNIQYF.